This section outlines one T cell receptor beta chain sequence together with its context. This record belongs to a study of T cells in women clearing cervical HPV infection. The repertoire was sequenced with immunoSEQ multiplex PCR; TCRdb's copy has only in-frame clones and lacks some. This sample's table reports tens of thousands of clones. This sequence was found in a woman aged 18-69 years with a cervical HPV16 infection that either progressed to CIN3+ or cleared (not recorded which). The sample taken for sequencing was blood buffy coat.

The covered CDR3 bases are TGTGCCAGCAGCTTAGTGCCGGGGAACACTGAA. Protein product: CASSLVPGNTE. The full CDR3 reads CASSLVPGNTEAFF. The rearrangement joins TRBV7-2 to TRBJ1-1; D is unclear. The CDR3 end falls 3 residues outside the read, so it is completed with the germline J gene. The CDR3 spans 14 residues. Trimming stripped 1 base from V and 1 base from J, with 7 bases between. Germline CDR1 SGHTA, CDR2 FQGNSA.